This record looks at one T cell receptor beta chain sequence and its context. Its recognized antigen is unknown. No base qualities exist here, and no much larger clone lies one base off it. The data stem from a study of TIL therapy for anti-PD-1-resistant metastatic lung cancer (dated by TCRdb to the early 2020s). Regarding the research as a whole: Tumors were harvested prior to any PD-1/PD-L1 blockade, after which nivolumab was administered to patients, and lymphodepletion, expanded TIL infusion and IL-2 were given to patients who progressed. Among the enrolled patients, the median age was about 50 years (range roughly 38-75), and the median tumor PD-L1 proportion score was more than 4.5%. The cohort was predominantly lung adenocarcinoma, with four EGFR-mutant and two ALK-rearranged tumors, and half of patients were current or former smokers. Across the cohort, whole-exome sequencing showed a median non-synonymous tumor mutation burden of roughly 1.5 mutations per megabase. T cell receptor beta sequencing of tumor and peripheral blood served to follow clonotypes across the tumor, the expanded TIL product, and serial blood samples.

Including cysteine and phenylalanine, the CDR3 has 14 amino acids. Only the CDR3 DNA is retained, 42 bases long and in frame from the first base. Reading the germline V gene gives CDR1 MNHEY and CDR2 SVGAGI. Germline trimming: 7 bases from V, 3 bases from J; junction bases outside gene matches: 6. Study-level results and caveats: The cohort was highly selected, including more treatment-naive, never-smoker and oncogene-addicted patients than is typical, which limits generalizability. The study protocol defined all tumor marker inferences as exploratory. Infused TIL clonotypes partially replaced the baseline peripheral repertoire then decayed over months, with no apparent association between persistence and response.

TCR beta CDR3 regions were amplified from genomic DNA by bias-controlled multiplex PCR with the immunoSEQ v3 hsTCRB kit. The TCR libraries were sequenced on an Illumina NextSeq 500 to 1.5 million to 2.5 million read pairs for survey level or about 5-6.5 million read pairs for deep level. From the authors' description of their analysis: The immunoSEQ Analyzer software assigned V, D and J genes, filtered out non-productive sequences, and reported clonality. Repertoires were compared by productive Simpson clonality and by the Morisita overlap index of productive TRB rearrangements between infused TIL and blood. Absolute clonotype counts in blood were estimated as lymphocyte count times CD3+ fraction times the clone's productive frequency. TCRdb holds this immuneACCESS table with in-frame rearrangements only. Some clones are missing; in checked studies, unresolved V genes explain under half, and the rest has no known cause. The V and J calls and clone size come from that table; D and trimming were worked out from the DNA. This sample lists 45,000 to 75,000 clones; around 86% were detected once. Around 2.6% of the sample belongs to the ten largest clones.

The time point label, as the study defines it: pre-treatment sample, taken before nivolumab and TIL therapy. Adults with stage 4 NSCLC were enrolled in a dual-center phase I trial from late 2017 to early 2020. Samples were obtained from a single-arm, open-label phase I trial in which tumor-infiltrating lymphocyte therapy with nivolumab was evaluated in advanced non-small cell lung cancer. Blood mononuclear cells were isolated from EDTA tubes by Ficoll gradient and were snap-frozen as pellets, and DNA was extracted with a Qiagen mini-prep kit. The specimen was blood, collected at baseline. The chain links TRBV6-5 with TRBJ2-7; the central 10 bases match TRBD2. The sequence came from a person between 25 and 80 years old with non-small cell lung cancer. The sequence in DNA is TGTGCCAGCAAACCGGGACTAGCGAACTACGAGCAGTACTTC. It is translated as CASKPGLANYEQYF.